These 18 T cell receptor beta chains originate from one sample sequenced in a study of cytomegalovirus exposure and HLA in healthy donors. With 60 Vbeta and 13 Jbeta primers, the PCR was carried out. This table comes from immunoSEQ multiplex PCR, and its TCRdb copy is limited to in-frame clones, with some not included. This sample carries 100,000 to 150,000 clones, over 75% of them seen once, and the ten largest clones take approximately 4%. The material sequenced was PBMCs. The receptors stem from a young man in good health and CMV-seropositive.

V and J are TRBV29-1 and TRBJ2-3, with TRBD1 matching over 7 bases. The CDR3 covers 14 residues. Germline V CDR1 and CDR2: SQVTM, ANQGSEA. V lost 7 bases to trimming and J lost 2 bases; unmatched junction nucleotides: 9. CDR3 region: CSAVKQGPTDTQYF. The CDR3 region has the DNA TGCAGCGCCGTAAAACAGGGGCCCACAGATACGCAGTATTTT.

The chain couples TRBV4-1 to TRBJ1-6; D may be TRBD1 (6 bases). The CDR3 runs to 15 residues. Deletions cut 0 bases from V and 6 bases from J, with 9 bases between. Germline V CDR1 and CDR2: MGHRA, YSYEKL. The CDR3 spells CASSQETGTNSPLHF. CDR3 nucleotide sequence: TGCGCCAGCAGCCAAGAGACAGGAACTAATTCACCCCTCCACTTT.

The chain employs TRBV5-1 and TRBJ1-3; 7 bases line up with TRBD1. The CDR3 runs 18 residues. Per germline, CDR1 SGHRS and CDR2 YFSETQ. Losses at the gene ends were 2 bases for V and 0 bases for J; bases not matched to a gene: 11. CDR3 loop: CASSLTSGTASSGNTIYF. The CDR3 DNA follows: TGCGCCAGCAGCTTAACTTCCGGGACAGCGAGCTCTGGAAACACCATATATTTT.

The sample holds a few counts of this clone. V is TRBV18 and J is TRBJ2-5; D might be TRBD2 (6 bases). The germline gives CDR1 KGHSH, CDR2 LQKENI. This CDR3 has 14 residues. V shed 1 base and J shed 5 bases, with 11 bases lying between them. The CDR3 bases are TGTGCCAGCTCACCACAGCTCCGGGGGGAGACCCAGTACTTC. Residues: CASSPQLRGETQYF.

The V call is TRBV10-1, the J call TRBJ2-5; weak D call: TRBD2 (6 bases). The ends were cut back, 3 bases at V and 10 bases at J, with 15 bases in the middle. The CDR3 extends over 13 amino acids. Per the germline V gene, CDR1 is WNHNN and CDR2 is SYGVQD (reference sequence). CDR3 bases: TGCGCCAGCAGTGATTCTCTTGGGGGGAACCAGTACTTC. Translated: CASSDSLGGNQYF.

This rearrangement joins TRBV2 to TRBJ2-3, with 9 bases aligning to TRBD2. The V and J ends lost 4 bases and 4 bases, in that order; junction bases with no gene match: 6. Germline V gives CDR1 SNHLY, CDR2 FYNNEI. The CDR3 runs 15 residues. This CDR3 is CASSVLREGADTQYF. The CDR3 coding sequence is TGTGCCAGCAGTGTCCTGCGGGAGGGGGCAGATACGCAGTATTTT.

V and J are TRBV30 and TRBJ1-1; possible D gene TRBD1, 5 bases. Germline CDR1 and CDR2: GTSNPN and SVGIG (reference sequence). The V end lost 1 base, the J end lost 1 base, and 7 bases lay between the germline ends. CDR3 length: 13 amino acids. The CDR3 DNA reads as TGTGCCTGGAGTGGACAGCCGAACACTGAAGCTTTCTTT. Encoded protein: CAWSGQPNTEAFF.

The rearrangement joins TRBV10-1 to TRBJ2-7; D is uncertain. V lost 5 bases, J lost 4 bases, and 9 bases lay in between. CDR3 length equals 12 residues. CDR1 WNHNN and CDR2 SYGVQD come from the germline V gene (reference sequence). CDR3 coding DNA: TGCGCCAGCAGTACCGATCGGTACGAGCAGTACTTC. It codes for CASSTDRYEQYF.

This chain connects TRBV11-3 to TRBJ1-1; 8 bases match TRBD1. The CDR3 loop spans 16 amino acids. Germline V gives CDR1 SGHNT, CDR2 YENEEA. Losses at the gene ends were 5 bases for V and 4 bases for J; bases not matched to a gene: 12. DNA of the CDR3: TGTGCCAGCAGCAAGACAAGGACAGGGCATCGCACTGAAGCTTTCTTT. This sequence encodes CASSKTRTGHRTEAFF.

The CDR3 spells CASSYSAGSGNTIYF. The CDR3 region has the DNA TGTGCCAGCAGTTACTCGGCGGGCTCTGGAAACACCATATATTTT. The chain is built from TRBV6-6 and TRBJ1-3; D is unresolved. The V and J ends lost 0 bases and 0 bases respectively, with 6 bases between them. Germline CDR1 and CDR2: MNHNY and SVGAGI (reference sequence). The CDR3 runs 15 residues.

This clone appeared a single time. V is TRBV11-2 and J is TRBJ2-2; no reliable D call. This CDR3 has 13 amino acids. Germline V gives CDR1 SGHAT, CDR2 FQNNGV. V shed 1 base and J shed 3 bases, with 3 bases lying between them. The chain's CDR3 is CASSLADTGELFF. CDR3 nucleotides: TGTGCCAGCAGCTTAGCTGACACCGGGGAGCTGTTTTTT.

V gene TRBV5-4 combines with J gene TRBJ1-1; D remains ambiguous. The CDR3 length is 12 residues. The V gene lost 4 bases and the J gene lost 1 base, with 5 bases spanning the gap. Germline CDR1 SGHNT, CDR2 YYREEE (reference sequence). As DNA, the CDR3 is TGTGCCAGCAGCCTGAGGAACACTGAAGCTTTCTTT. Translated, it gives CASSLRNTEAFF. The whole variable domain, filled in from reference TRBV5-4 and TRBJ1-1, reads ETGVTQSPTHLIKTRGQQVTLRCSSQSGHNTVSWYQQALGQGPQFIFQYYREEENGRGNFPPRFSGLQFPNYSSELNVNALELDDSALYLCASSLRNTEAFFGQGTRLTVV.

The V and J genes are TRBV2 and TRBJ2-3; 9 nucleotides line up with TRBD1. Germline CDR1 and CDR2: SNHLY and FYNNEI. Trimming removed 7 bases from V and 4 bases from J; junction bases left unmatched: 9. The CDR3 is made up of 15 amino acids. As DNA, the CDR3 is TGTGCCAGCAAGTCCCCGGGACAGGGACCAGATACGCAGTATTTT. Residues: CASKSPGQGPDTQYF.

The CDR3 protein is CASSLQGGYEQYF. Written as DNA, the CDR3 is TGTGCCAGCAGCTTACAGGGGGGCTACGAGCAGTACTTC. The J gene is TRBJ2-7, the V gene TRBV7-6; tentative D call: TRBD1 (7 bases). The V and J ends lost 2 bases and 3 bases respectively, with 8 bases between them. CDR3 length: 13 amino acids. The germline gives CDR1 SGHVS, CDR2 FNYEAQ. The whole variable domain, remainder taken from reference TRBV7-6 and TRBJ2-7, is GAGVSQSPRYKVTKRGQDVALRCDPISGHVSLYWYRQALGQGPEFLTYFNYEAQQDKSGLPNDRFSAERPEGSISTLTIQRTEQRDSAMYRCASSLQGGYEQYFGPGTRLTVT.

The sample holds a few counts of this clone. V usage is TRBV30 and J usage is TRBJ2-3; a possible D gene is TRBD2 (6 bases). This CDR3 has 15 residues. From germline, CDR1 is GTSNPN and CDR2 SVGIG (reference sequence). Trimming left V 0 bases short and J 3 bases short, with 13 bases between. CDR3 region: CAWSVRLGLTDTQYF. The CDR3 DNA sequence: TGTGCCTGGAGTGTACGTTTGGGACTTACAGATACGCAGTATTTT. The full variable domain, its missing parts supplied by reference TRBV30 and TRBJ2-3, is SQTIHQWPATLVQPVGSPLSLECTVEGTSNPNLYWYRQAAGRGLQLLFYSVGIGQISSEVPQNLSASRPQDRQFILSSKKLLLSDSGFYLCAWSVRLGLTDTQYFGPGTRLTVL.

This sequence joins TRBV5-1 and TRBJ2-1, with 15 nucleotides matching TRBD2. Germline V gene lookup returns CDR1 SGHRS and CDR2 YFSETQ. The J segment lost 7 bases and the V segment lost 3 bases, leaving 5 bases of the junction unmatched. The CDR3 extends over 16 amino acids. The CDR3 loop is CASSYPGLAGGNEQFF. DNA of the CDR3: TGCGCCAGCAGCTACCCGGGACTAGCGGGAGGAAATGAGCAGTTCTTC.

The chain employs TRBV30 and TRBJ2-7; possibly TRBD1 for D (6 bases). V was clipped by 3 bases and J by 4 bases, with 10 bases between them. This CDR3 is built from 12 residues. Germline V lookup: CDR1 GTSNPN, CDR2 SVGIG (reference sequence). CDR3 region: CAWSPTGYEQYF. CDR3 in DNA: TGTGCCTGGAGCCCGACAGGTTACGAGCAGTACTTC.

The V call is TRBV7-2, the J call TRBJ1-1; a possible D gene is TRBD1 (6 bases). Germline CDR1 and CDR2: SGHTA and FQGNSA. Deletions cut 5 bases from V and 4 bases from J, with 17 bases between. This CDR3 comprises 15 residues. The CDR3 coding sequence is TGTGCCAGCAGCCTGGAAGCCCGCAGGGGCACTGAAGCTTTCTTT. It encodes CASSLEARRGTEAFF.